This T cell receptor (beta chain) was sequenced during a study of shared clonotypes between healthy human individuals. The V end was cut by 9 bases, the J end by 1 base, with 13 bases between. This CDR3 is 14 amino acids long. CDR1 MNHNY and CDR2 SVGAGI come from the germline V gene (reference sequence). Regarding the study as a whole: The donor pool, a small one, limited the genetic and exposure-history diversity represented.

Comment on this clone: The antigen remains unidentified.

TCRdb's copy holds only in-frame clones and misses some; the assay was immunoSEQ multiplex PCR. The table records approximately 1,000,000 clones, approximately 80% of them present only once. The clonotype originates from a man between 18 and 29 years old in good health. Some clones in this sample may be carry-over from other donors' samples. Sequencing was performed on memory CD4+ T cells from PBMCs. The subset was: CD45RA-negative fraction. The chain joins TRBV6-6 to TRBJ1-5, with D perhaps TRBD1 (6 bases). The CDR3 protein is CASWGQVSNQPQHF. The CDR3 DNA sequence: TGTGCCAGTTGGGGGCAGGTCAGCAATCAGCCCCAGCATTTT.